A selection of T cell receptor beta chains follows, all from one sample in a study of human T cells and chemical hapten exposure. TCRdb independently ran MiXCR on the RACE reads; one entry per CDR3 protein. The sample contains about 46,000 distinct CDR3 sequences, about 4.5% of which appear only once. The material sequenced was whole blood. The origin of the receptors is a female donor in good health. Some clones in this sample may be carry-over from other donors' samples. The CDR3 runs from the conserved cysteine through the conserved F or W. D genes are given only for firm matches. The listing skips clone size in some rows; elsewhere it reads once, few, many or a size class.

TGTGCCAGCAGCCGAGGTCGACAGGGGGCGTCTACTAATGAAAAACTGTTTTTT CASSRGRQGASTNEKLFF TRBD1 TRBV3-1 many TRBJ1-4
TGTGCCAGCAGTTACTCATCGGGGCAATTCATGAACACTGAAGCTTTCTTT CASSYSSGQFMNTEAFF NA TRBV6-5 many TRBJ1-1
TGTGCCAGCAGCTTACCGACAGGGATTGATGAAAAACTGTTTTTT CASSLPTGIDEKLFF TRBD1 TRBV7-9 medium-sized TRBJ1-4
TGCGCCAGCAGCCGGAACCAGGGGCTCTATGGCTACACCTTC CASSRNQGLYGYTF NA TRBV4-1 many TRBJ1-2
TGTGCCAGCAAGGAAGACCCGACGAACACTGAAGCTTTCTTT CASKEDPTNTEAFF NA TRBV2 many TRBJ1-1
TGTGCCAGCGCCTTCCCTCAGGGATCTAGCACAGATACGCAGTATTTT CASAFPQGSSTDTQYF NA TRBV12-3/TRBV12-4 many TRBJ2-3
TGTGCCAGCAGCGTCGGGGGAAGCTCCTATAATTCACCCCTCCACTTT CASSVGGSSYNSPLHF NA TRBV5-4 NA TRBJ1-6
TGCAGTGCTAGGATCCGCACAGATACGCAGTATTTT CSARIRTDTQYF NA TRBV20-1 NA TRBJ2-3
TGTGCCAGCAGTTCCTCTAGAGTCTACGAGCAGTACTTC CASSSSRVYEQYF NA TRBV12-3/TRBV12-4 many TRBJ2-7
TGCGCCAGCAGCTTCAGGGGGCGAATGGAAAAACTGTTTTTT CASSFRGRMEKLFF TRBD1 TRBV5-1 many TRBJ1-4
TGCGCCAGCAGCAGGGGTCCAGGGGGCAATGAGCAGTTCTTC CASSRGPGGNEQFF TRBD1 TRBV5-1 many TRBJ2-1
TGCAGCGGCTCCAGGGGGCGAGGGGTCACTGAAGCTTTCTTT CSGSRGRGVTEAFF TRBD1 TRBV29-1 many TRBJ1-1
TGTGCCAGCAAGGAGGGACTCACTGAAGCTTTCTTT CASKEGLTEAFF NA TRBV12-3/TRBV12-4 many TRBJ1-1
TGCAGCGCGGTGGAGGAGTACTATGGCGACACCTTC CSAVEEYYGDTF NA TRBV29-1 few TRBJ1-2
TGTGCCATCAGTGCCCACACCGGGACTGAGAGCTCCTACGAGCAGTACTTC CAISAHTGTESSYEQYF NA TRBV10-3 few TRBJ2-7
TGCAGTGCTAGTTCTGGGCAGTACAATCAGCCCCAGCATTTT CSASSGQYNQPQHF NA TRBV20-1 many TRBJ1-5
TGCGCCAGCAGCTTGGGAGTGGCGAACACTGAAGCTTTCTTT CASSLGVANTEAFF NA TRBV5-1 many TRBJ1-1
TGTGCCAGCATTGGGAGGGATGAAAAACTGTTTTTT CASIGRDEKLFF NA TRBV6-6 many TRBJ1-4
TGCAGCGGCGGGTCAGGAACTAATGAAAAACTGTTTTTT CSGGSGTNEKLFF NA TRBV29-1 many TRBJ1-4
TGTGCCAGCAGCTTAGTATCCGGGAACACTGAAGCTTTCTTT CASSLVSGNTEAFF NA TRBV7-8 many TRBJ1-1
TGTGCCAGCAGCCAGACCTCCTATAATTCACCCCTCCACTTT CASSQTSYNSPLHF NA TRBV4-2 many TRBJ1-6
TGCAGTGCTAGGGTTGGCCCAGAGACCCAGTACTTC CSARVGPETQYF NA TRBV20-1 many TRBJ2-5
TGTGCCACCGAGGCCGGGACATCTGGAAATGAGCAGTTCTTC CATEAGTSGNEQFF NA TRBV15 many TRBJ2-1
TGCAGTGCTAGCGGACTTTATACTGAAGCTTTCTTT CSASGLYTEAFF NA TRBV20-1 many TRBJ1-1
TGTGCCAGCAGCCCCGGGAGGGGAGGTGAAGCTTTCTTT CASSPGRGGEAFF NA TRBV12-3/TRBV12-4 few TRBJ1-1
TGCAGTGCTAGGGATCCGTGGGGCAGGCTAGAGAGCAATCAGCCCCAGCATTTT CSARDPWGRLESNQPQHF NA TRBV20-1 many TRBJ1-5
TGTGCCAGCAGCCAACATGGGGGGGCAGGGGTTACTGAAGCTTTCTTT CASSQHGGAGVTEAFF NA TRBV14 many TRBJ1-1
TGTGCCAGCAGCCGAGGAAAGACAGGGTATACTAATTCACCCCTCCACTTT CASSRGKTGYTNSPLHF TRBD1 TRBV5-4 many TRBJ1-6
TGTGCCAGCAGCCTGGGTCTAGTATCTGGCCAGGGAGCTTTCTTT CASSLGLVSGQGAFF NA TRBV5-8 few TRBJ1-1
TGTGCCAGCAGTAATCCTAGCGGGAGCTCCTACAATGAGCAGTTCTTC CASSNPSGSSYNEQFF TRBD2 TRBV6-2/TRBV6-3 many TRBJ2-1
TGCGCCAGCAACCCAACCCAGGGTCTGAGTGAAGCTTTCTTT CASNPTQGLSEAFF NA TRBV10-2 many TRBJ1-1
TGCGCCAGCAGCCAGGAGCCAGCCTACTATGGCTACACCTTC CASSQEPAYYGYTF NA TRBV4-1 many TRBJ1-2
TGCAGCGTATTACATGGGACTGAAGCTTTCTTT CSVLHGTEAFF NA TRBV29-1 many TRBJ1-1
TGTGCCAGCAGTTTAGGAGGGGGGAATGAAAAACTGTTTTTT CASSLGGGNEKLFF NA TRBV12-3/TRBV12-4 NA TRBJ1-4
TGTGCCAGCAGCTTAGTAGGGGGCGCAAGTGATGGCTACACCTTC CASSLVGGASDGYTF TRBD1 TRBV7-2 many TRBJ1-2
TGTGCCAGCAGTACTACCACGAGGGGCACCACTGAAGCTTTCTTT CASSTTTRGTTEAFF NA TRBV6-2/TRBV6-3 many TRBJ1-1